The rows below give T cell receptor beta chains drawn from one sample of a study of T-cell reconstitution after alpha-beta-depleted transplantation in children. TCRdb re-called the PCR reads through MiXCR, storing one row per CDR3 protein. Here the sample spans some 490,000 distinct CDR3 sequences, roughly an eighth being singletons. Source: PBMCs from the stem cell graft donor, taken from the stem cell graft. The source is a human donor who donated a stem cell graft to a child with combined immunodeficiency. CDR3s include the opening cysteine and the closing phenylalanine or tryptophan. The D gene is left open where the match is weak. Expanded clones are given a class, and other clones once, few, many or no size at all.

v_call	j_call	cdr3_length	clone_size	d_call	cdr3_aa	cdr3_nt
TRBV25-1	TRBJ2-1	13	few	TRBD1	CASSRPDREEQFF	TGTGCCAGCAGCCGCCCCGACAGGGAGGAGCAGTTCTTC
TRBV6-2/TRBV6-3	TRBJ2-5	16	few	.	CASSYSLTALRETQYF	TGTGCCAGCAGTTACTCACTGACAGCCCTTAGGGAGACCCAGTACTTC
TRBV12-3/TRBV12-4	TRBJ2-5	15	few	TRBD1	CASSYGTGAEETQYF	TGTGCCAGCAGTTACGGGACAGGGGCGGAAGAGACCCAGTACTTC
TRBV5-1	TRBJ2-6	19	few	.	CASSPGPSERQSGANVLTF	TGCGCCAGCAGTCCGGGACCCTCAGAACGACAGTCTGGGGCCAACGTCCTGACTTTC
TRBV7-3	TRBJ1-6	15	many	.	CASSLTGIKNSPLHF	TGTGCCAGCAGCTTAACAGGGATCAAGAATTCACCCCTCCACTTT
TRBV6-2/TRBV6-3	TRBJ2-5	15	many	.	CASRPHGTQQETQYF	TGTGCCAGCAGACCCCACGGGACACAGCAAGAGACCCAGTACTTC
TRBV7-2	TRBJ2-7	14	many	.	CASSLRGISYEQYF	TGTGCCAGCAGCTTAAGGGGGATCTCCTACGAGCAGTACTTC
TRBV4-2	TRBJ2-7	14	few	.	CASSPNSGFYEQYF	TGTGCCAGCAGCCCCAATTCGGGATTCTACGAGCAGTACTTC
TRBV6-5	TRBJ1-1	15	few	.	CASSYALGMNTEAFF	TGTGCCAGCAGTTATGCCCTGGGGATGAACACTGAAGCTTTCTTT
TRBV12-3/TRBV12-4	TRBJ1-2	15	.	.	CASSSRPLEYYGYTF	TGTGCCAGCAGCTCCCGGCCCCTAGAGTACTATGGCTACACCTTC
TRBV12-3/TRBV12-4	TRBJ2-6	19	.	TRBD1	CASSFHRTGLSSGANVLTF	TGTGCCAGCAGTTTCCATCGGACAGGTCTCAGCTCTGGGGCCAACGTCCTGACTTTC
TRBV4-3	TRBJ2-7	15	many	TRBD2	CASSQETGLNYEQYF	TGCGCCAGCAGCCAAGAGACGGGACTAAACTACGAGCAGTACTTC
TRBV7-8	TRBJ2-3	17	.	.	CASSLEPSKRREDTQYF	TGTGCCAGCAGCTTAGAGCCCAGCAAGCGACGGGAAGATACGCAGTATTTT
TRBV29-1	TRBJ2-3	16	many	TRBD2	CSVEARLAGGPNTQYF	TGCAGCGTTGAAGCCAGACTAGCGGGGGGGCCAAATACGCAGTATTTT
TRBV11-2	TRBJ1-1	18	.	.	CASSLRGRGRDRNTEAFF	TGTGCCAGCAGCCTCCGGGGGAGGGGAAGGGATCGGAACACTGAAGCTTTCTTT
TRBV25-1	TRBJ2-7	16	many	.	CASSADSGAKSYEQYF	TGTGCCAGCAGTGCGGATTCAGGGGCTAAGTCCTACGAGCAGTACTTC
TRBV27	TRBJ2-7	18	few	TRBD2	CASSPSLPLAGRPYEQYF	TGTGCCAGCAGTCCCTCGTTACCTCTAGCGGGCCGACCCTACGAGCAGTACTTC
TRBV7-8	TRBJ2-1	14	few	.	CASSLFQGYNEQFF	TGTGCCAGCAGCTTATTCCAGGGCTACAATGAGCAGTTCTTC
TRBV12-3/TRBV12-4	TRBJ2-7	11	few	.	CARPPGHEQYF	TGTGCCAGGCCCCCGGGTCACGAGCAGTACTTC
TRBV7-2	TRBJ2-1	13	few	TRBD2	CASSPQLAGGKFF	TGTGCCAGCAGCCCCCAACTAGCGGGAGGCAAGTTCTTC
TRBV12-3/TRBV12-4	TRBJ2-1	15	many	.	CASRRTGGWLDEQFF	TGTGCCAGCAGACGGACCGGCGGGTGGTTAGATGAGCAGTTCTTC
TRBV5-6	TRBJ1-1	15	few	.	CASSLGGRWLFEAFF	TGTGCCAGCAGCTTGGGGGGACGGTGGCTCTTCGAGGCTTTCTTT
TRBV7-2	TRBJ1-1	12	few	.	CASSFMESEAFF	TGTGCCAGCAGCTTTATGGAGTCTGAAGCTTTCTTT
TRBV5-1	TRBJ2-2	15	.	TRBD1	CASSLIDRGAGELFF	TGCGCCAGCAGCTTGATCGACAGGGGGGCCGGGGAGCTGTTTTTT
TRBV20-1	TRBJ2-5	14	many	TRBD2	CSARGGEGRETQYF	TGCAGTGCTAGAGGGGGGGAGGGCCGAGAGACCCAGTACTTC
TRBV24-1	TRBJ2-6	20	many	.	CATSDSIGHNTLPGANVLTF	TGTGCCACCAGTGATTCCATAGGACATAATACACTTCCTGGGGCCAACGTCCTGACTTTC
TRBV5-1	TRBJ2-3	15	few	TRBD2	CASSLLGLAADTQYF	TGCGCCAGCAGCTTGCTAGGACTAGCTGCAGATACGCAGTATTTT